This T cell receptor (beta chain) stems from a study of PD-L1 blockade in urothelial cancer. At the level of the study: Typically, measured as a median, blood samples had more than 110,000 T cells.

The germline V and J ends were trimmed by 3 bases and 7 bases, with 15 bases remaining between them. CDR3 size: 14 residues. The germline CDR1 and CDR2 sequences are KGHSH and LQKENI. This clone was counted a single time. Sequencing used immunoSEQ multiplex PCR; TCRdb keeps in-frame clones, though not all of them. This repertoire shows about 43,000 clones, roughly 85% found once; its top ten account for approximately 16%. Noted time point: peripheral blood 6 weeks after treatment start. Patients presented with locally advanced or metastatic urothelial carcinoma. This TCR derives from a man in his 60s with urothelial cancer. Sequences were derived from PBMCs, sampled around atezolizumab (anti-PD-L1) treatment. The chain carries TRBV18 and TRBJ1-2; D is undetermined. The CDR3 DNA sequence: TGTGCCAGCTCACCGTCGGGGTCGGGAGGTGGCTACACCTTC. Translating it yields CASSPSGSGGGYTF.